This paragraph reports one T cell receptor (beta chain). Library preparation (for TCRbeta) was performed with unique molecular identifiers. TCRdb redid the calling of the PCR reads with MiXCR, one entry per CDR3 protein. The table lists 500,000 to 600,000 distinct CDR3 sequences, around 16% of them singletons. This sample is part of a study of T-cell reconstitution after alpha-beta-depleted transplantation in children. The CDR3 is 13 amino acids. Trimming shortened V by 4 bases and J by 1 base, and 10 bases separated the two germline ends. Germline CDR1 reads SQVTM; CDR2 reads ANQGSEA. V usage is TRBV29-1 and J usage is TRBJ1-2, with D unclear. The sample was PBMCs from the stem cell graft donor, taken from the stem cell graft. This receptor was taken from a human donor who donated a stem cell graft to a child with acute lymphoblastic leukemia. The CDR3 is CSVGIGHNYGYTF. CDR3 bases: TGCAGCGTTGGAATTGGGCATAACTATGGCTACACCTTC.